The table lists the clone carrying this T cell receptor (beta chain) with a few counts. Its antigen is not identified. The data were obtained in a study of T cells in Graves' hyperthyroidism and ophthalmopathy. Study summary: Peripheral blood was taken when the disease was first diagnosed, before any treatment began.

Trimming shortened V by 6 bases and J by 9 bases, and 21 bases separated the two germline ends. The germline CDR1 and CDR2 sequences are SNHLY and FYNNEI. The CDR3 length is 15 residues. Researchers amplified the TCR beta CDR3 regions from RNA transcripts. TCR CDR3 underwent first-round RT-PCR with the HTBI primer set. TCRdb re-derived calls from the multiplex PCR reads in MiXCR, one entry per CDR3 protein. The sample has roughly 550,000 distinct CDR3 sequences; about 16% are singletons. Exclusion of patients followed from uncontrolled infection, other autoimmune disease, pregnancy or lactation. Study-level points and caveats: The majority of expanded thyroid clonotypes above 0.001 also appeared in blood. Ophthalmopathy was distinguished from stable hyperthyroidism by 13 V-J signatures.

The rearrangement links TRBV2 to TRBJ1-5; no reliable D call. The sequenced sample was blood. The TCR sequence derives from a woman aged 25-40 years with Graves' ophthalmopathy. The CDR3 reads CASRGDRAMEGPQHF. In DNA form, the CDR3 reads TGTGCCAGCAGGGGAGATAGGGCCATGGAAGGGCCCCAGCATTTT. Full variable domain (missing parts from reference TRBV2 and TRBJ1-5): EPEVTQTPSHQVTQMGQEVILRCVPISNHLYFYWYRQILGQKVEFLVSFYNNEISEKSEIFDDQFSVERPDGSNFTLKIRSTKLEDSAMYFCASRGDRAMEGPQHFGDGTRLSIL.